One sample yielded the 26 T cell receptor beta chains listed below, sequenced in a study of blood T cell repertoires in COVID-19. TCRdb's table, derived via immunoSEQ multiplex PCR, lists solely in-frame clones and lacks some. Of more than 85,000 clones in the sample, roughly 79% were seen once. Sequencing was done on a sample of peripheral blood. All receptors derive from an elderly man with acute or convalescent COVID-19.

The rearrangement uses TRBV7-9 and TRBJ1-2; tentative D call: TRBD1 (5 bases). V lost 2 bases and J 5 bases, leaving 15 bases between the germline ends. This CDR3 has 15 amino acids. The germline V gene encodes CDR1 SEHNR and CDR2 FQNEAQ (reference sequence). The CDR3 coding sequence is TGTGCCAGCAGCTTACTTTCGGCGGGACCTTATGGCTACACCTTC. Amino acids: CASSLLSAGPYGYTF. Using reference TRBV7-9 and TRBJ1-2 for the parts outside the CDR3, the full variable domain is DTGVSQNPRHKITKRGQNVTFRCDPISEHNRLYWYRQTLGQGPEFLTYFQNEAQLEKSRLLSDRFSAERPKGSFSTLEIQRTEQGDSAMYLCASSLLSAGPYGYTFGSGTRLTVV.

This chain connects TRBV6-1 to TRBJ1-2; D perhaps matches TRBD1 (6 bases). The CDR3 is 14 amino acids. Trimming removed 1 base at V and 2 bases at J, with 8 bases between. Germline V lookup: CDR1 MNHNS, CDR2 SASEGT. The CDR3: CASSEGGGNYGYTF. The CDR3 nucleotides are TGTGCCAGCAGTGAAGGTGGGGGCAACTATGGCTACACCTTC.

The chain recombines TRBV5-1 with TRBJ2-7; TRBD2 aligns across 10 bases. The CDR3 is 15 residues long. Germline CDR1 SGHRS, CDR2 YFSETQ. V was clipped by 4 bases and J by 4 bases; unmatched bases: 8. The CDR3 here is CASSPFPAGGYEQYF. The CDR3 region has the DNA TGCGCCAGCAGCCCCTTCCCAGCGGGAGGGTACGAGCAGTACTTC. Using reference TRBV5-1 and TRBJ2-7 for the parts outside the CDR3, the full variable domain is KAGVTQTPRYLIKTRGQQVTLSCSPISGHRSVSWYQQTPGQGLQFLFEYFSETQRNKGNFPGRFSGRQFSNSRSEMNVSTLELGDSALYLCASSPFPAGGYEQYFGPGTRLTVT.

The CDR3 bases are TGTGCCAGCAGCCCCCCGGGAGCCGGGGAGCTGTTTTTT. Protein sequence: CASSPPGAGELFF. V and J are TRBV7-8 and TRBJ2-2; D perhaps matches TRBD2 (6 bases). The CDR3 runs to 13 residues. The V gene's germline CDR1 is SGHVS and CDR2 FQNEAQ. V dropped 5 bases and J dropped 6 bases, with 10 bases sitting between them.

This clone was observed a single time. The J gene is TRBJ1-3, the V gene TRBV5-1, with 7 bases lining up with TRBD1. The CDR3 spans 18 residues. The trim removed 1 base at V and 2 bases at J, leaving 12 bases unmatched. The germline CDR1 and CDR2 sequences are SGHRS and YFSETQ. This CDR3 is CASSLRPNDREAGNTIYF. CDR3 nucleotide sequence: TGCGCCAGCAGCTTGAGACCCAACGACAGGGAAGCTGGAAACACCATATATTTT.

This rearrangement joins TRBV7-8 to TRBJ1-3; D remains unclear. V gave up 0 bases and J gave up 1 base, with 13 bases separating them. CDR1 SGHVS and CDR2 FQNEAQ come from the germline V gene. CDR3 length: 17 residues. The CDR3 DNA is TGTGCCAGCAGCTTAGCGGGCAGGCTGCATTCTGGAAACACCATATATTTT. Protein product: CASSLAGRLHSGNTIYF.

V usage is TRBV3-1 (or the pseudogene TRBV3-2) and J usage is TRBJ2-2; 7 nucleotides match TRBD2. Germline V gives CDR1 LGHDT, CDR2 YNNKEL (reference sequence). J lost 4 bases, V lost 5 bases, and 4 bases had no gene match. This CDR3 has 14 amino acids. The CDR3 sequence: CASSTPSGTGELFF. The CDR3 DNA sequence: TGTGCCAGCAGCACTCCTAGCGGCACCGGGGAGCTGTTTTTT.

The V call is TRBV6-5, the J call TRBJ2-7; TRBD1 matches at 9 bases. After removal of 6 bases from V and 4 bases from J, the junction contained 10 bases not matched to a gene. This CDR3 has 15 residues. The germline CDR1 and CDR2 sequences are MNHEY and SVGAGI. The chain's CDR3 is CASSYTTGGRYEQYF. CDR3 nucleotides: TGTGCCAGCAGCTATACTACAGGGGGCCGGTACGAGCAGTACTTC.

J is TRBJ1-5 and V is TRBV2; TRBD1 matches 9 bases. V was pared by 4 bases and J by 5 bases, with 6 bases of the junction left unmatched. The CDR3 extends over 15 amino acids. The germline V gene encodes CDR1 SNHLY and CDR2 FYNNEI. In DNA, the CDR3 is TGTGCCAGCAGTGGACAGGGGGTGACTTATCAGCCCCAGCATTTT. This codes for CASSGQGVTYQPQHF.

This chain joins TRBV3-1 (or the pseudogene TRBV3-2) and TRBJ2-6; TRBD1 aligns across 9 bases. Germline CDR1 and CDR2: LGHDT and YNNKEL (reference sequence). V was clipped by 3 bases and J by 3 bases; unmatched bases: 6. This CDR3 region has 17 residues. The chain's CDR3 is CASSQRDRGFGANVLTF. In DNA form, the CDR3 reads TGTGCCAGCAGCCAGAGAGACAGGGGGTTTGGGGCCAACGTCCTGACTTTC.

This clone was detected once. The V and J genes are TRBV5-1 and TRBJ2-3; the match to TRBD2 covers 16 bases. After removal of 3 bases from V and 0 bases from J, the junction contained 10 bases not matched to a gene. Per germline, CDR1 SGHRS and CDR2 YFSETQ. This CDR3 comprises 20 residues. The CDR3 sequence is CASSWGLAGGKGSSTDTQYF. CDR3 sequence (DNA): TGCGCCAGCAGCTGGGGACTAGCGGGAGGGAAAGGATCTAGCACAGATACGCAGTATTTT. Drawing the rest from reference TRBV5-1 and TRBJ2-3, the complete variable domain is KAGVTQTPRYLIKTRGQQVTLSCSPISGHRSVSWYQQTPGQGLQFLFEYFSETQRNKGNFPGRFSGRQFSNSRSEMNVSTLELGDSALYLCASSWGLAGGKGSSTDTQYFGPGTRLTVL.

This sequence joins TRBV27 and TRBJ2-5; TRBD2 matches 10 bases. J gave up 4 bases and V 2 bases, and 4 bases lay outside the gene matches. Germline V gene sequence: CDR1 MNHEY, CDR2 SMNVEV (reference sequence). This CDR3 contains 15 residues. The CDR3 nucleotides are TGTGCCAGCAGTTTACAACTAGCGGGACTAGAGACCCAGTACTTC. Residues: CASSLQLAGLETQYF.

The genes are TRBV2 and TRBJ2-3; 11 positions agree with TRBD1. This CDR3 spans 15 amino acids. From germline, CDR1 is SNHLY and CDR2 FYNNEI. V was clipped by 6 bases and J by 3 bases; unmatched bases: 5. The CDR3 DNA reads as TGTGCCAGCAGGGGGACAGGGGGATCAACAGATACGCAGTATTTT. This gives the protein CASRGTGGSTDTQYF. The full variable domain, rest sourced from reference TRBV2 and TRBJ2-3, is EPEVTQTPSHQVTQMGQEVILRCVPISNHLYFYWYRQILGQKVEFLVSFYNNEISEKSEIFDDQFSVERPDGSNFTLKIRSTKLEDSAMYFCASRGTGGSTDTQYFGPGTRLTVL.

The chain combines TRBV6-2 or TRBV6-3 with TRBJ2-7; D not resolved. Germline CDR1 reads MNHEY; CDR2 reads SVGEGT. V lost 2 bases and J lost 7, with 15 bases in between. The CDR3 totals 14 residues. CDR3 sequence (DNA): TGTGCCAGCAGTTACCCCAGCGCGTCCCTTGAGCAGTACTTC. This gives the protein CASSYPSASLEQYF.

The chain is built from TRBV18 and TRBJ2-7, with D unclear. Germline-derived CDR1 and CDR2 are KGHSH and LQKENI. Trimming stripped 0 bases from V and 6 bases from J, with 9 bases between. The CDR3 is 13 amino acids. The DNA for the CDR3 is TGTGCCAGCTCACCACCTTTACAGATCGAGCAGTACTTC. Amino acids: CASSPPLQIEQYF.

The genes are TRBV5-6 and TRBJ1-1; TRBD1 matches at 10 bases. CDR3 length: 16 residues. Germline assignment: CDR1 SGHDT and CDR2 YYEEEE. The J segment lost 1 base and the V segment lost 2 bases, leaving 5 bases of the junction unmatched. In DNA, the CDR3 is TGTGCCAGCAGCTTAGACAGGGGGCAAAGGAACACTGAAGCTTTCTTT. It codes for CASSLDRGQRNTEAFF.

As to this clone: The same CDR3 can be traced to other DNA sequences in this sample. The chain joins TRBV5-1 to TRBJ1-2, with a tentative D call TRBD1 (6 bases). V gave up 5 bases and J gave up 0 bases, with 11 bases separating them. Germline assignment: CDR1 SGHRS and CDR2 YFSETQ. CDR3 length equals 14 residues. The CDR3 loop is CASSLTGANYGYTF. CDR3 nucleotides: TGCGCCAGCAGTCTGACAGGAGCTAACTATGGCTACACCTTC.

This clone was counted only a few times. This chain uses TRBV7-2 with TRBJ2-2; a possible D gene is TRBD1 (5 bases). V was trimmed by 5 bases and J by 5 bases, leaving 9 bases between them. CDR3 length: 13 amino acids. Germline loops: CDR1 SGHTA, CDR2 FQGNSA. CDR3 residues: CASSPRGTGELFF. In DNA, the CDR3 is TGTGCCAGCAGCCCTAGGGGAACCGGGGAGCTGTTTTTT.

The CDR3: CASLTGTSYNEQFF. The CDR3 nucleotides read TGTGCCAGCTTAACCGGGACTAGCTACAATGAGCAGTTCTTC. The gene calls are TRBV28 and TRBJ2-1, with TRBD2 matching 8 bases. The CDR3 is 14 amino acids. The ends lost 8 bases at V and 3 bases at J; junction bases unmatched: 6. The germline CDR1 and CDR2 sequences are MDHEN and SYDVKM.

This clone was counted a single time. CDR3: CASSETGSYGYTF. The CDR3 bases are TGTGCCAGCTCTGAGACAGGGTCGTATGGCTACACCTTC. The gene calls are TRBV18 and TRBJ1-2; TRBD1 agrees at 7 bases. The germline V gene encodes CDR1 KGHSH and CDR2 LQKENI. CDR3 length: 13 amino acids. J gave up 5 bases and V 6 bases, and 6 bases lay outside the gene matches.

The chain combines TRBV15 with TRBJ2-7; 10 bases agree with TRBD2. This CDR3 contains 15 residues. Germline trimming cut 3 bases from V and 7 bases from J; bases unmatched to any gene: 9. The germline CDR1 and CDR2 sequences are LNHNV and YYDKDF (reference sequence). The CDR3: CATSRTLAGVREQYF. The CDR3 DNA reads TGTGCCACCAGCAGGACGCTAGCGGGAGTACGGGAGCAGTACTTC.

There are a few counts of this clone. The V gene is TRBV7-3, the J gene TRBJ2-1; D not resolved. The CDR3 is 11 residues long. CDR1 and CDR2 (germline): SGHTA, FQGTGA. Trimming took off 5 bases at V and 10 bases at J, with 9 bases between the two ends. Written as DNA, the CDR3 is TGTGCCAGCAGCCCCGGGTCCGAGCAGTTCTTC. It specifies CASSPGSEQFF.

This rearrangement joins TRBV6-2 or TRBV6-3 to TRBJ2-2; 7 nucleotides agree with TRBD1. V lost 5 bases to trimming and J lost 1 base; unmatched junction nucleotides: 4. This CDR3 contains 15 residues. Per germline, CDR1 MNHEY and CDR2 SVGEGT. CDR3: CASSEDRLNTGELFF. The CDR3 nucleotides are TGTGCCAGCAGTGAGGACAGGCTGAACACCGGGGAGCTGTTTTTT.

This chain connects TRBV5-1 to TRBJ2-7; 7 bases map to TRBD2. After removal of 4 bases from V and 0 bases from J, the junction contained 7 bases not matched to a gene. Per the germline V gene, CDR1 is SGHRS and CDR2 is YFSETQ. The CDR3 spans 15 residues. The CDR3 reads CASSITSDISYEQYF. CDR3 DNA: TGCGCCAGCAGCATCACTAGCGATATCTCCTACGAGCAGTACTTC.

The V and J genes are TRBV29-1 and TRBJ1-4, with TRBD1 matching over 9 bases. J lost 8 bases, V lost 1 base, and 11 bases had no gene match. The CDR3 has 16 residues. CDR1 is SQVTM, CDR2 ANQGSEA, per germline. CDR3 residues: CSVEGTGTGYGEKLFF. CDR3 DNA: TGCAGCGTTGAAGGAACAGGGACAGGGTATGGGGAAAAACTGTTTTTT.

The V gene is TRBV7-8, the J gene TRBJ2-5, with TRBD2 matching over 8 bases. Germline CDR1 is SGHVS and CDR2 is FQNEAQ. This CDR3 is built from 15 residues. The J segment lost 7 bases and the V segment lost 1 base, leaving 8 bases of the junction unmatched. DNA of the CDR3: TGTGCCAGCAGCTTAGTCGGGAGGGGGATGGGGACCCAGTACTTC. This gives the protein CASSLVGRGMGTQYF.